These 22 T cell receptor beta chains came from one sample sequenced in a study of memory CD8 T cells in hepatitis C reinfection. Time point noted: late/post reinfection, 12 to 24 weeks after detection. No in vitro expansion preceded TCR sequencing of the sorted cells. TCRdb's copy holds only in-frame clones and misses some; the assay was immunoSEQ multiplex PCR. The data contain about 50,000 clones, approximately 92% of them singletons. Material for sequencing was naive CD8+ T cells sorted from blood. These receptors all stem from a young man with hepatitis C virus infection.

The chain carries TRBV2 and TRBJ2-7; 8 nucleotides line up with TRBD2. Germline V CDR1 and CDR2: SNHLY, FYNNEI. The ends lost 3 bases at V and 4 bases at J; junction bases unmatched: 8. The CDR3 is 15 residues long. CDR3 coding DNA: TGTGCCAGCAGTGACGACGGGAGGGCCGAGTACGAGCAGTACTTC. Protein sequence: CASSDDGRAEYEQYF.

This chain uses TRBV28 with TRBJ2-7; 8 nucleotides match TRBD1. Trimming cost V 3 bases and J 3 bases; bases outside gene matches: 7. The germline V gene has CDR1 MDHEN and CDR2 SYDVKM. The CDR3 contains 15 residues. The DNA of the CDR3 is TGTGCCAGCAGTTTTTCACCGGACAGGGACTACGAGCAGTACTTC. Protein: CASSFSPDRDYEQYF.

This chain connects TRBV27 to TRBJ2-5, with 8 bases identical to TRBD1. The J call may be mistaken, given a closer DNA end match to TRBJ2-7. The CDR3 runs to 15 residues. The germline V gene encodes CDR1 MNHEY and CDR2 SMNVEV (reference sequence). Here the CDR3 DNA reads TGTGCCAGCAGCTTGACAGGGGCTGAGGTCTACGAGCAGTACTTC. Translating it yields CASSLTGAEVYEQYF.

The rearrangement joins TRBV28 to TRBJ1-4; TRBD1 matches 7 bases. Germline-derived CDR1 and CDR2 are MDHEN and SYDVKM. The CDR3 spans 15 residues. J gave up 2 bases and V 5 bases, and 5 bases lay outside the gene matches. As DNA, the CDR3 is TGTGCCAGCAGTCCCCAGGGGGACACTAATGAAAAACTGTTTTTT. This encodes CASSPQGDTNEKLFF.

This clone was picked up one time. The chain carries TRBV19 and TRBJ2-5; possibly TRBD2 for D (7 bases). The J call may be incorrect, as the DNA end agrees better with TRBJ2-7. This CDR3 contains 16 residues. Germline CDR1 and CDR2: LNHDA and SQIVND (reference sequence). The CDR3 DNA follows: TGTGCCAGTAGTACAACAGGGCTAGCGGCAAATTACGAGCAGTACTTC. Translated, it gives CASSTTGLAANYEQYF.

V and J are TRBV19 and TRBJ2-5; 8 bases are a match to TRBD2. The trim removed 5 bases at V and 11 bases at J, leaving 13 bases unmatched. The CDR3 is made up of 14 amino acids. Germline assignment: CDR1 LNHDA and CDR2 SQIVND (reference sequence). CDR3 protein: CASSYGLAGGEQYF. The CDR3, as DNA: TGTGCCAGTAGTTACGGACTAGCTGGTGGTGAGCAGTACTTC.

The chain combines TRBV7-6 with TRBJ2-1; D perhaps matches TRBD1 (6 bases). CDR3 size: 15 residues. V gave up 1 base and J gave up 7 bases, with 14 bases separating them. The germline V gene encodes CDR1 SGHVS and CDR2 FNYEAQ. The CDR3 region is CASSLDTGWGNEQFF. Written as DNA, the CDR3 is TGTGCCAGCAGCTTAGATACAGGGTGGGGGAATGAGCAGTTCTTC.

The rearrangement links TRBV27 to TRBJ2-1, with D possibly TRBD2 on 6 matching bases. Germline V gene sequence: CDR1 MNHEY, CDR2 SMNVEV (reference sequence). The ends were cut back, 2 bases at V and 4 bases at J, with 6 bases in the middle. The CDR3 spans 13 residues. The DNA of the CDR3 is TGTGCCAGCAGTTTAGCGGGGTACAATGAGCAGTTCTTC. Protein: CASSLAGYNEQFF.

The chain uses TRBV5-5 and TRBJ2-1; 7 bases are a match to TRBD1. V shed 0 bases, J shed 1 base, and the junction held 4 bases outside the gene matches. CDR3 size: 16 residues. CDR1 is SGHKS, CDR2 YYEKEE, per germline (reference sequence). Written as DNA, the CDR3 is TGTGCCAGCAGCTTGGAGGGGGCAGGGTCCTACAATGAGCAGTTCTTC. Amino acid sequence: CASSLEGAGSYNEQFF.

The chain combines TRBV10-3 with TRBJ1-5; TRBD1 agrees at 11 bases. Trimming removed 2 bases from V and 0 bases from J; junction bases left unmatched: 9. The CDR3 loop spans 19 amino acids. From germline, CDR1 is ENHRY and CDR2 SYGVKD. CDR3 sequence reads: CAISEPSGTGGYSNQPQHF. The CDR3 coding sequence is TGTGCCATCAGTGAGCCTTCCGGGACAGGGGGTTATAGCAATCAGCCCCAGCATTTT.

This chain connects TRBV27 to TRBJ2-1, with TRBD2 matching over 10 bases. J lost 0 bases, V lost 4 bases, and 9 bases had no gene match. There are 18 residues in the CDR3. Per germline, CDR1 MNHEY and CDR2 SMNVEV (reference sequence). The CDR3 loop reads CASSSQAGGSSSYNEQFF. The CDR3 DNA follows: TGTGCCAGCAGTTCCCAAGCGGGGGGGTCCAGCTCCTACAATGAGCAGTTCTTC.

The chain employs TRBV28 and TRBJ1-5; 8 nucleotides agree with TRBD1. V lost 5 bases to trimming and J lost 3 bases; unmatched junction nucleotides: 12. The V gene's germline CDR1 is MDHEN and CDR2 SYDVKM. This CDR3 has 17 residues. CDR3 loop: CASSDPRQGSYNQPQHF. DNA for the CDR3: TGTGCCAGCAGTGATCCTCGACAGGGGAGTTACAATCAGCCCCAGCATTTT.

The rearrangement joins TRBV7-9 to TRBJ2-1; 7 bases match TRBD2. V was clipped by 11 bases and J by 3 bases; unmatched bases: 7. This CDR3 is 13 amino acids long. Germline V gene lookup returns CDR1 SEHNR and CDR2 FQNEAQ (reference sequence). The CDR3 here is CAGEREGYNEQFF. The CDR3 DNA sequence: TGTGCCGGAGAGAGGGAGGGCTACAATGAGCAGTTCTTC.

J is TRBJ2-7 and V is TRBV7-9; TRBD2 agrees at 9 bases. From germline, CDR1 is SEHNR and CDR2 FQNEAQ (reference sequence). Trimming at V came to 6 bases and at J to 0 bases, leaving 12 bases not matched to a gene. The CDR3 runs 17 residues. The CDR3 DNA reads as TGTGCCAGCAGTTGGGGAGCGGGGGGCTCTAGCTCCTACGAGCAGTACGTC. This gives the protein CASSWGAGGSSSYEQYV.

This clone was counted once. J is TRBJ1-3 and V is TRBV5-1; possible D gene TRBD1, 5 bases. CDR1 and CDR2 (germline): SGHRS, YFSETQ. The V end was cut by 7 bases, the J end by 0 bases, with 14 bases between. There are 15 residues in the CDR3. The CDR3 sequence is CASSGGESSGNTIYF. The CDR3 DNA reads as TGCGCCAGCTCGGGGGGGGAGAGCTCTGGAAACACCATATATTTT.

The table lists this clone with a count of one. The genes are TRBV11-2 and TRBJ2-7; a weak D match, TRBD2 (5 bases). This CDR3 comprises 13 residues. Germline CDR1 SGHAT, CDR2 FQNNGV. Trimming took 3 bases from V and 3 from J, leaving 9 bases between them. Here the CDR3 DNA reads TGTGCCAGCAGCTTCCTGACTAACTACGAGCAGTACTTC. Translation gives CASSFLTNYEQYF.

The rearrangement uses TRBV15 and TRBJ2-7; TRBD2 agrees at 8 bases. The CDR3 runs to 17 residues. The germline gives CDR1 LNHNV, CDR2 YYDKDF (reference sequence). V shed 3 bases, J shed 2 bases, and the junction held 12 bases outside the gene matches. DNA for the CDR3: TGTGCCACCAGCAGGGGGTGGTCGGACGGGGGGGCCTACGAGCAGTACGTC. This codes for CATSRGWSDGGAYEQYV.

This rearrangement joins TRBV29-1 to TRBJ2-7; 7 bases align to TRBD2. V shed 7 bases and J 2 bases; nucleotides not matched to a gene: 8. This CDR3 region has 13 residues. Germline V lookup: CDR1 SQVTM, CDR2 ANQGSEA. CDR3 protein: CSATSVTTYEQYF. In DNA form, the CDR3 reads TGCAGCGCCACTAGCGTCACCACCTACGAGCAGTACTTC.

The rearrangement joins TRBV14 to TRBJ1-3; no definite D call. The CDR3 sequence is 15 residues long. V lost 0 bases, J lost 3 bases, and 9 bases lay in between. The germline V gene encodes CDR1 SGHDN and CDR2 FVKESK. The chain's CDR3 is CASSQEGGYGNTIYF. The CDR3 nucleotides are TGTGCCAGCAGCCAAGAGGGAGGGTATGGAAACACCATATATTTT.

This sequence joins TRBV11-2 and TRBJ2-7; 9 bases are a match to TRBD1. The CDR3 runs to 13 residues. After removal of 8 bases from V and 1 base from J, the junction contained 3 bases not matched to a gene. Per germline, CDR1 SGHAT and CDR2 FQNNGV. Here the CDR3 reads CASEGQGSYEQYF. As DNA, the CDR3 is TGTGCCAGCGAGGGACAGGGATCCTACGAGCAGTACTTC.

The chain carries TRBV9 and TRBJ2-2; 9 bases agree with TRBD2. Germline V gene sequence: CDR1 SGDLS, CDR2 YYNGEE. V shed 0 bases and J 6 bases; nucleotides not matched to a gene: 0. This CDR3 has 14 amino acids. CDR3 in amino acids: CASSVVAGAGELFF. The CDR3 region has the DNA TGTGCCAGCAGCGTAGTAGCGGGGGCCGGGGAGCTGTTTTTT.

The chain links TRBV5-1 to TRBJ2-1, with 9 bases lining up with TRBD2. V was clipped by 1 base and J by 7 bases; unmatched bases: 3. This CDR3 spans 14 amino acids. Germline CDR1 SGHRS, CDR2 YFSETQ. DNA for the CDR3: TGCGCCAGCAGCTTGTGGACTAGCGCAAATGAGCAGTTCTTC. Translating it yields CASSLWTSANEQFF. Full variable domain (rest looked up from reference TRBV5-1 and TRBJ2-1): KAGVTQTPRYLIKTRGQQVTLSCSPISGHRSVSWYQQTPGQGLQFLFEYFSETQRNKGNFPGRFSGRQFSNSRSEMNVSTLELGDSALYLCASSLWTSANEQFFGPGTRLTVL.